Given below is one TCR beta chain in context. Which antigen it targets is not known. No per-base quality is available; no much larger clone lies one base away. This sample is drawn from a study of PD-1 blockade in classical Hodgkin lymphoma (TCRdb year 2020). Background on the whole study: Nivolumab dosing was 3 mg/kg intravenously every 2 weeks, continuing until either disease progression or unacceptable toxicity. The study used CyTOF and TCR beta sequencing to define a peripheral blood immune signature of response to PD-1 blockade in classical Hodgkin lymphoma. The study at large found these results: Lower diversity was seen in patients whose nivolumab began less than 1 year after ASCT, and these patients were left out of later analyses so that immune reconstitution would not confound the results. Baseline TCR diversity was reported to be lower in newly diagnosed patients than in healthy donors, and even lower in relapsed/refractory patients. CD4+ but not CD8+ TCR diversity rose significantly by C4D1 (p=0.0027 vs p=0.16), most apparent in complete responders (p=0.02). Trial patients achieving complete response had baseline diversity similar to newly diagnosed patients, whereas partial responders and progressors had significantly lower diversity. The study covered only a single clinical trial cohort, and the causes of the repertoire differences, possibly disease activity or prior therapy, were still not defined.

The Qiagen DNeasy kit was used to extract genomic DNA both from unsorted PBMCs and from the negatively selected CD4+ and CD8+ fractions. Using primers that anneal to V and J segments, immunoSEQ multiplex PCR amplified the TCR beta CDR3 regions. A synthetic immune receptor repertoire was used to minimize amplification bias, and any remaining bias was removed computationally after sequencing. In the paper's pipeline: Repertoire diversity was quantified as the Shannon entropy index using custom Python scripts. Unsorted, CD4+ and CD8+ repertoires were analyzed separately, except in combined analyses where CD4+ and CD8+ sequences were merged in silico. Clonal expansion was defined as at least a 2-fold frequency increase after treatment relative to C1D1, with a pseudocount of 0.5 for undetected baseline clones. Clones with 0 or 1 copy at C1D1 were classified as singleton clones, and clones with 2 or more copies were classified as non-singleton clones. By matching protein sequences in sorted samples from the same patient, clones expanded in unsorted samples were annotated as CD4+, CD8+ or unknown. Diversity changes from C1D1 to C4D1 were tested in paired samples using Wilcoxon tests. What TCRdb holds here is the immuneACCESS table cut down to in-frame rearrangements. Part of the clones is not present; checked against another copy, under half of the missing clones reflect an unresolved V gene, and the others are unexplained. V, J and clone size derive from that table, while D and trimming were established from the DNA sequence. In this sample the table shows approximately 24,000 clones, 81% of which occur a single time. Roughly 23% of the sample goes to the ten largest clones.

In the germline V gene, CDR1 corresponds to SGHTA and CDR2 to FQGNSA. V trim: 2 bases; J trim: 5 bases; unmatched bases: 12. There are 17 amino acids in the CDR3, from cysteine to phenylalanine inclusive. This entry keeps only the CDR3 DNA: 51 bases, framed from base 1. Taken with the paper, the label for time point translates to: cycle 4 day 1 (C4D1), after more than five weeks of nivolumab. All trial patients had relapsed after autologous stem cell transplantation, with cohorts A, B and C differing in prior brentuximab vedotin exposure. The trial cohort included 50 to 60 patients with relapsed/refractory classical Hodgkin lymphoma, and each patient had a best overall response of complete response, partial response or progressive disease. Single-agent nivolumab was administered to trial patients in the multi-cohort phase II CheckMate 205 trial. Best overall response was determined by an independent review committee according to the 2007 International Working Group response criteria. PBMCs from the trial were collected at three points: immediately before nivolumab initiation (C1D1), and during therapy at cycle 2 day 1 and cycle 4 day 1. Peripheral blood was collected in 8 mL Vacutainer Cell Preparation Tubes, from which PBMCs were isolated by centrifugation and then cryopreserved.

Here the sequenced sample was peripheral blood mononuclear cells (PBMCs), taken before the fourth cycle of nivolumab. Recombination linked TRBV7-2 to TRBJ1-2, with 9 bases aligning to TRBD1. This clonotype was obtained from a human donor with classical Hodgkin lymphoma. In nucleotides, the sequence is TGTGCCAGCAGCTTAAAGGTTCGGACAGGGGTGGATTATGGCTACACCTTC. Protein translation: CASSLKVRTGVDYGYTF.